The clone carrying this T cell receptor (beta chain) was detected only once. Its antigen remains unidentified. These data originate in a study of cytomegalovirus exposure and HLA in healthy donors. Everyone who donated was a healthy bone marrow donor. Per the germline V gene, CDR1 is SGHAT and CDR2 is FQNNGV. J gave up 4 bases and V 4 bases, and 6 bases lay outside the gene matches. This CDR3 is built from 15 residues. Findings of the study overall: As a later analysis revealed, most CMV-associated TCR beta chains appeared HLA-restricted. For cytomegalovirus status, the classifier reportedly gave diagnoses with high specificity and sensitivity.

Both 60 Vbeta primers and 13 Jbeta primers went into the PCR. Generated by immunoSEQ multiplex PCR, the TCRdb table keeps only in-frame clones and is missing some. This table has about 180,000 clones, about 79% appearing once. This TCR was recovered from a man aged 40-55 years in good health and CMV-seropositive. V usage is TRBV11-2 and J usage is TRBJ2-2, with 7 bases aligning to TRBD2. Source material: PBMCs. The CDR3 DNA is TGTGCCAGCAGCTCAGGACTAGTCCTCACCGGGGAGCTGTTTTTT. It specifies CASSSGLVLTGELFF.